This T cell receptor beta chain was documented in a study of T cell responses to AZD1222 COVID-19 vaccine. Trimming pared 0 bases from V and 10 bases from J, leaving 18 bases between. CDR1 and CDR2 (germline): MGHRA, YSYEKL. This CDR3 is built from 16 residues. Profiling relied on immunoSEQ multiplex PCR, and the TCRdb table lists in-frame clones only, not all of them. The table shows about 94,000 clones, with around nine tenths occurring only once. The TCR sequence derives from an adult in good health. The V and J genes are TRBV4-1 and TRBJ1-4; D possibly corresponds to TRBD1 (6 bases). This material consisted of peripheral blood, taken on day 0 of AZD1222 vaccination. CDR3 amino acids: CASSQDPDRTSGKLFF. The CDR3 DNA reads TGCGCCAGCAGCCAAGATCCTGACAGGACTTCTGGAAAACTGTTTTTT.